Described below is a single TCR beta chain sequence and its context. The antigen is unknown. There are 15 residues in the CDR3. Germline-derived CDR1 and CDR2 are MNHNS and SASEGT. Trimming pared 5 bases from V and 0 bases from J, leaving 10 bases between. The data were taken from a study of identical twins. Study-wide results and limits: Diverse VJ usage suggested most zero-insertion clonotypes were not invariant T cells.

Carrying unique molecular identifiers, the cDNA also gained a universal primer site through template switching. TCRdb re-called the 5' RACE reads with MiXCR, one entry per CDR3 protein. The repertoire includes 350,000 or so distinct CDR3 sequences, 9% to 15% of them detected once, and approximately 7.6% sits in the top ten. These data also formed part of another study, on yellow fever vaccine responses in identical twins.

This chain links TRBV6-1 with TRBJ2-2, with D maybe TRBD1 (6 bases). This receptor was identified in a woman younger than 35 in good health. The material sequenced was CD8+ T cells sorted from blood. The CDR3 bases are TGTGCCAGCAGTATAGACAGGACGAACACCGGGGAGCTGTTTTTT. Protein: CASSIDRTNTGELFF.